One sample yielded the 24 T cell receptor beta chains listed below, sequenced in a study of identical twins. Via MiXCR, TCRdb re-called the 5' RACE reads, giving one row per CDR3 protein. Of 1.5 million or so distinct CDR3 sequences listed, around 29% were seen once; the top ten hold about 0.3%. Sequencing was carried out using cord blood. The receptor set was obtained from a newborn girl in good health.

The chain is built from TRBV5-1 and TRBJ2-1; maybe TRBD2 (5 bases). This CDR3 spans 16 amino acids. Germline CDR1 SGHRS, CDR2 YFSETQ. With 1 base removed from V and 1 base from J, the gap between germline ends came to 12 bases. The CDR3 nucleotides are TGCGCCAGCAGCTTGCTACATCGAGGGTCCTACAATGAGCAGTTCTTC. Translated, it gives CASSLLHRGSYNEQFF. The whole variable domain, remainder taken from reference TRBV5-1 and TRBJ2-1, is KAGVTQTPRYLIKTRGQQVTLSCSPISGHRSVSWYQQTPGQGLQFLFEYFSETQRNKGNFPGRFSGRQFSNSRSEMNVSTLELGDSALYLCASSLLHRGSYNEQFFGPGTRLTVL.

This rearrangement joins TRBV4-2 to TRBJ2-3; D is uncertain. The CDR3 covers 17 residues. V was trimmed by 0 bases and J by 0 bases, leaving 13 bases between them. Per germline, CDR1 LGHNA and CDR2 YNFKEQ. CDR3: CASSQDLSASSTDTQYF. Here the CDR3 DNA reads TGTGCCAGCAGCCAAGACCTTTCGGCCTCTAGCACAGATACGCAGTATTTT.

The V call is TRBV6-1, the J call TRBJ2-3, with TRBD1 identical over 10 bases. Per germline, CDR1 MNHNS and CDR2 SASEGT. The length of the CDR3 is 16 residues. With 6 bases clipped from V and 1 base from J, the junction kept 7 bases outside the gene matches. Here the CDR3 DNA reads TGTGCCAGCAGCCGACAGGGGGCTTCTGGCACAGATACGCAGTATTTT. Encoded protein: CASSRQGASGTDTQYF.

This clonotype appeared a single time. This chain joins TRBV6-1 and TRBJ2-3; D may be TRBD2 (5 bases). V lost 2 bases, J lost 0 bases, and 9 bases lay in between. The CDR3 is 15 residues long. The germline gives CDR1 MNHNS, CDR2 SASEGT. CDR3 coding DNA: TGTGCCAGCAGTGAACGTTGGACTAGCACAGATACGCAGTATTTT. Translating it yields CASSERWTSTDTQYF.

This chain connects TRBV2 to TRBJ1-5, with D maybe TRBD1 (5 bases). V lost 8 bases and J 7 bases, leaving 18 bases between the germline ends. The CDR3 is 14 amino acids. Germline loops: CDR1 SNHLY, CDR2 FYNNEI. Here the CDR3 DNA reads TGTGCCAGCCGAAGGGACTCACGAAGGCAGCCCCAGCATTTT. It encodes CASRRDSRRQPQHF.

The V call is TRBV3-1, the J call TRBJ1-6, with 8 bases aligning to TRBD1. V lost 0 bases, J lost 7 bases, and 2 bases stayed unmatched. The CDR3 is made up of 15 amino acids. Germline V gene lookup returns CDR1 LGHDT and CDR2 YNNKEL (reference sequence). The CDR3 loop is CASSQDQGANSPLHF. CDR3 DNA sequence: TGTGCCAGCAGCCAAGATCAGGGGGCGAATTCACCCCTCCACTTT. The full variable domain, its missing parts supplied by reference TRBV3-1 and TRBJ1-6, is DTAVSQTPKYLVTQMGNDKSIKCEQNLGHDTMYWYKQDSKKFLKIMFSYNNKELIINETVPNRFSPKSPDKAHLNLHINSLELGDSAVYFCASSQDQGANSPLHFGNGTRLTVT.

This clonotype turned up a few times. The genes are TRBV3-1 and TRBJ1-2; the match to TRBD1 covers 9 bases. Losses at the gene ends were 4 bases for V and 7 bases for J; bases not matched to a gene: 4. Per the germline V gene, CDR1 is LGHDT and CDR2 is YNNKEL (reference sequence). The CDR3 is 13 amino acids. CDR3 DNA: TGTGCCAGCAGCCCCGGACAGGGGAGTGGCTACACCTTC. Translating gives CASSPGQGSGYTF.

This clonotype was seen only a few times. The rearrangement uses TRBV27 and TRBJ2-3; TRBD1 matches at 7 bases. After removal of 4 bases from V and 6 bases from J, the junction contained 4 bases not matched to a gene. The CDR3 has 13 residues. Germline lookup yields CDR1 MNHEY and CDR2 SMNVEV (reference sequence). The CDR3 DNA follows: TGTGCCAGCAGTTCATTCAGGGGGGATACGCAGTATTTT. As protein: CASSSFRGDTQYF.

There are many counts of this clonotype. The chain couples TRBV5-1 to TRBJ2-5; 9 bases line up with TRBD1. The CDR3 extends over 14 amino acids. With V trimmed by 2 bases and J by 4 bases, 3 bases remained unmatched. The germline gives CDR1 SGHRS, CDR2 YFSETQ. The CDR3 DNA sequence: TGCGCCAGCAGCTTAACAGGGGGCTTAGAGACCCAGTACTTC. It translates to CASSLTGGLETQYF.

V is TRBV9 and J is TRBJ1-1; D gene uncertain. With 7 bases removed from V and 3 bases from J, the gap between germline ends came to 19 bases. This CDR3 spans 15 amino acids. The germline V gene encodes CDR1 SGDLS and CDR2 YYNGEE. The CDR3 reads CASPNAQTRDTEAFF. DNA of the CDR3: TGTGCCAGCCCCAATGCTCAAACAAGGGACACTGAAGCTTTCTTT.

This clonotype came up a few times. The chain is built from TRBV25-1 and TRBJ2-7; D might be TRBD1 (7 bases). The CDR3 covers 13 residues. The germline V gene encodes CDR1 MGHDK and CDR2 SYGVNS. Trimming took off 4 bases at V and 2 bases at J, with 9 bases between the two ends. CDR3 coding DNA: TGTGCCAGCAGTGGCAGGGGGGCCTACGAGCAGTACTTC. Translation gives CASSGRGAYEQYF.

The V call is TRBV14, the J call TRBJ2-1; 10 positions agree with TRBD1. The CDR3 runs to 17 residues. Germline CDR1 is SGHDN and CDR2 is FVKESK. V shed 1 base and J 1 base; nucleotides not matched to a gene: 4. Here the CDR3 DNA reads TGTGCCAGCAGCCAAGCGGGACAGGGGAGGTCCTACAATGAGCAGTTCTTC. Translated: CASSQAGQGRSYNEQFF.

V and J are TRBV20-1 and TRBJ2-3, with unresolved D. The CDR3 length is 13 residues. Trimming removed 4 bases from V and 2 bases from J, with 10 bases in between. The germline CDR1 and CDR2 sequences are DFQATT and SNEGSKA (reference sequence). This CDR3 reads CSATGPHTDTQYF. The CDR3, as DNA: TGCAGTGCTACCGGGCCACACACAGATACGCAGTATTTT.

This clonotype was recorded a few times. The chain uses TRBV24-1 and TRBJ2-1, with D possibly matching TRBD2 (6 bases). The V gene lost 10 bases and the J gene lost 0 bases, with 9 bases spanning the gap. Germline V gene sequence: CDR1 KGHDR, CDR2 SFDVKD. CDR3 length: 13 amino acids. The CDR3 region is CATGGISYNEQFF. Here the CDR3 DNA reads TGTGCCACGGGAGGAATCTCCTACAATGAGCAGTTCTTC.

The V and J genes are TRBV7-9 and TRBJ1-4; 8 bases match TRBD1. Germline lookup yields CDR1 SEHNR and CDR2 FQNEAQ (reference sequence). Unmatched junction bases numbered 17, after V lost 7 bases and J lost 10 bases. The CDR3 totals 16 residues. CDR3 sequence: CASISPATGDPGKLFF. The CDR3 DNA sequence: TGTGCCAGCATTTCCCCAGCGACAGGGGACCCTGGAAAACTGTTTTTT.

This sequence joins TRBV9 and TRBJ2-7; D assignment may be TRBD1 or TRBD2 (6 bases each). Germline CDR1 is SGDLS and CDR2 is YYNGEE. V lost 0 bases and J 0 bases, leaving 10 bases between the germline ends. The CDR3 contains 15 residues. The CDR3: CASSVEAGHSYEQYF. For the CDR3, the DNA is TGTGCCAGCAGCGTAGAGGCGGGACACTCCTACGAGCAGTACTTC.

The V and J genes are TRBV7-2 and TRBJ2-4; 11 nucleotides align to TRBD2. This CDR3 spans 14 amino acids. The V and J ends lost 5 bases and 9 bases, in that order; junction bases with no gene match: 6. The germline V gene has CDR1 SGHTA and CDR2 FQGNSA. Here the CDR3 DNA reads TGTGCCAGCAGCGCCACTAGCGGGAGAGGCATTCAGTACTTC. Protein: CASSATSGRGIQYF.

This clonotype was detected a few times. One end of the junction does not line up with germline, which may come from a read error. This chain links TRBV12-3 or TRBV12-4 with TRBJ1-2, with D possibly being TRBD1 (5 bases). The CDR3 sequence is 11 residues long. The CDR3 DNA is TGTGCCGTCAGGGTAGACTATGTCTACACCTTC. Protein: CAVRVDYVYTF.

This clonotype was picked up a small number of times. The V gene is TRBV3-1, the J gene TRBJ2-3; D is ambiguous. The V gene's germline CDR1 is LGHDT and CDR2 YNNKEL (reference sequence). The CDR3 totals 13 residues. Trimming left V 6 bases short and J 0 bases short, with 7 bases between. CDR3 sequence reads: CASSTFSTDTQYF. The CDR3 nucleotides are TGTGCCAGCAGTACTTTTAGCACAGATACGCAGTATTTT.

With respect to this clonotype: Just one base apart from a much larger clone, this may be a read error. The chain carries TRBV5-1 and TRBJ1-2; tentatively, D is TRBD1 (5 bases). The CDR3 length is 18 residues. V was clipped by 0 bases and J by 0 bases, with 18 bases between them. CDR1 and CDR2 (germline): SGHRS, YFSETQ. Written as DNA, the CDR3 is TGCGCCAGCAGCTTGGGCAGGGTAGAATTCTCTTCTAACTATGGCTACACCTTC. Translation: CASSLGRVEFSSNYGYTF.

The V call is TRBV27, the J call TRBJ2-7; 11 nucleotides align to TRBD2. CDR1 and CDR2 from the germline V gene are MNHEY and SMNVEV (reference sequence). This CDR3 contains 16 residues. After removal of 2 bases from V and 7 bases from J, the junction contained 10 bases not matched to a gene. The CDR3 protein is CASSLRGTSGANEQYF. Written as DNA, the CDR3 is TGTGCCAGCAGTTTACGAGGGACTAGCGGTGCAAATGAGCAGTACTTC.

As DNA, the CDR3 is TGTGCCAGCAGCCTCCAGTGGGTTTACGAGCAGTACTTC. Protein product: CASSLQWVYEQYF. The J gene is TRBJ2-5, the V gene TRBV7-2; D is undetermined. The J call may be mistaken, given a closer DNA end match to TRBJ2-7. Germline V gene data show CDR1 as SGHTA and CDR2 as FQGNSA. CDR3 size: 13 residues.

This clonotype was counted ten times or more. The genes are TRBV4-2 and TRBJ2-1; the match to TRBD2 covers 10 bases. The germline V gene has CDR1 LGHNA and CDR2 YNFKEQ. The CDR3 has 16 amino acids. Unmatched junction bases numbered 5, after V lost 0 bases and J lost 6 bases. The DNA for the CDR3 is TGTGCCAGCAGCCAAGATAACGGACTAGCGGCCAATGAGCAGTTCTTC. Amino acid sequence: CASSQDNGLAANEQFF.

The rearrangement links TRBV5-1 to TRBJ2-3, with 10 positions matching TRBD2. Unmatched junction bases numbered 7, after V lost 2 bases and J lost 1 base. CDR1 is SGHRS, CDR2 YFSETQ, per germline. The CDR3 is 17 amino acids. The DNA of the CDR3 is TGCGCCAGCAGCTTTTCCACCGGGACTAGCGGCACAGATACGCAGTATTTT. It is translated as CASSFSTGTSGTDTQYF.